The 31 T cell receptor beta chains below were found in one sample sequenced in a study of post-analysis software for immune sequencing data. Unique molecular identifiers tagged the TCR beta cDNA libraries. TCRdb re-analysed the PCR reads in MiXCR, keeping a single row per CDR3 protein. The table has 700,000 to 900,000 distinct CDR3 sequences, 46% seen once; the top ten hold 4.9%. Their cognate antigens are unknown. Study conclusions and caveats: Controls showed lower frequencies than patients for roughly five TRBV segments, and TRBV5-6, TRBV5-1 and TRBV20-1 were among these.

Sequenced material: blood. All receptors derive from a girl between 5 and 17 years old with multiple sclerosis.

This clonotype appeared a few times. The CDR3 spells CASSQTSGADNEQFF. CDR3 DNA sequence: TGTGCCAGCAGCCAGACTAGCGGGGCTGACAATGAGCAGTTCTTC. The genes are TRBV7-9 and TRBJ2-1, with 11 positions matching TRBD2. The germline V gene encodes CDR1 SEHNR and CDR2 FQNEAQ (reference sequence). The CDR3 is made up of 15 amino acids. V shed 5 bases and J 5 bases; nucleotides not matched to a gene: 5.

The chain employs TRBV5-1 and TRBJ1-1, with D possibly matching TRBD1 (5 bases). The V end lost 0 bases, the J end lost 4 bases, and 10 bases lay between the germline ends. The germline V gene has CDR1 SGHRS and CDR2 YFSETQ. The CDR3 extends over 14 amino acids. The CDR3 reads CASSLAGAVTEAFF. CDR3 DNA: TGCGCCAGCAGCTTGGCCGGGGCAGTCACTGAAGCTTTCTTT.

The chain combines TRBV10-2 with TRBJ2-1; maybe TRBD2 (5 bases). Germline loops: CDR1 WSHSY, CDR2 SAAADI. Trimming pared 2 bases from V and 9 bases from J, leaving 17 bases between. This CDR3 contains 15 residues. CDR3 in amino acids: CASSEPRAVLGEQFF. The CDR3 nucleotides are TGCGCCAGCAGTGAGCCTAGAGCGGTGTTAGGTGAGCAGTTCTTC.

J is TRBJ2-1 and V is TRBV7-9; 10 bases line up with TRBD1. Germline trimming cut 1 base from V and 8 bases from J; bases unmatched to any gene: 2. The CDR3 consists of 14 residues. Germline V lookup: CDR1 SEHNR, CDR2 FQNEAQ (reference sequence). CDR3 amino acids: CASSLGTGGYEQFF. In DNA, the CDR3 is TGTGCCAGCAGCTTAGGGACAGGGGGGTATGAGCAGTTCTTC.

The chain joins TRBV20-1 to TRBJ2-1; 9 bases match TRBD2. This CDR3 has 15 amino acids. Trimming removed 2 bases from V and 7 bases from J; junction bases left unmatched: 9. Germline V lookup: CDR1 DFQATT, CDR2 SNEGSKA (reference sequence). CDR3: CSARRSGGRGNEQFF. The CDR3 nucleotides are TGCAGTGCTAGAAGGTCCGGCGGGAGGGGGAATGAGCAGTTCTTC.

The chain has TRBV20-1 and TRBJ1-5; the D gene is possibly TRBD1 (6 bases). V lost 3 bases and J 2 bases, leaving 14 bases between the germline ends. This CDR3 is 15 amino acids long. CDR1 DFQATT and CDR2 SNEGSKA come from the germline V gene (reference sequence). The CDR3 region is CSASRGAEGNQPQHF. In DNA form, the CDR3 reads TGCAGTGCTAGTCGGGGGGCAGAGGGCAATCAGCCCCAGCATTTT.

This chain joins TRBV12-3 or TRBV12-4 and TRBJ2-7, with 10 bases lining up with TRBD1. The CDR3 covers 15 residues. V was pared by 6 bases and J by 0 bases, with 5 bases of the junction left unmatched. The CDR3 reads CASSRQGAGSYEQYF. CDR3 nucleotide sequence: TGTGCCAGCAGCCGACAGGGGGCCGGCTCCTACGAGCAGTACTTC.

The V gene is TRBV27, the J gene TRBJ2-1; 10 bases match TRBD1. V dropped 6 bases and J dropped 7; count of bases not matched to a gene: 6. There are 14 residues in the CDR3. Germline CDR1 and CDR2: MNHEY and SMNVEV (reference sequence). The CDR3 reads CASRGDRGRNEQFF. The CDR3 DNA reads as TGTGCCAGCAGAGGGGACAGGGGTAGGAATGAGCAGTTCTTC.

CDR3 region: CAIIQEGHYEQYF. The CDR3 DNA sequence: TGTGCCATCATACAGGAAGGGCACTACGAGCAGTACTTC. The chain joins TRBV10-3 to TRBJ2-7; a possible D gene is TRBD1 (5 bases). Trimming shortened V by 7 bases and J by 3 bases, and 13 bases separated the two germline ends. Germline V lookup: CDR1 ENHRY, CDR2 SYGVKD. The CDR3 covers 13 residues.

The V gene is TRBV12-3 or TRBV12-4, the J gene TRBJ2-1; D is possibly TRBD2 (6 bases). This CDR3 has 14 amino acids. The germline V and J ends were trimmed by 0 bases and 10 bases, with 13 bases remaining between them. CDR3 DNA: TGTGCCAGCAGTTTAGCGGAATGGGCGGGGGAGCAGTTCTTC. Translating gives CASSLAEWAGEQFF.

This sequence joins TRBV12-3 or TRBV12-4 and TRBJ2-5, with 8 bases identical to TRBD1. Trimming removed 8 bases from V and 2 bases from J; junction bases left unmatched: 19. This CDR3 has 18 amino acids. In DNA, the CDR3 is TGTGCCAGCGGGTTTGGGGGACAGGCCGTACCTTCACAAGAGACCCAGTACTTC. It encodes CASGFGGQAVPSQETQYF.

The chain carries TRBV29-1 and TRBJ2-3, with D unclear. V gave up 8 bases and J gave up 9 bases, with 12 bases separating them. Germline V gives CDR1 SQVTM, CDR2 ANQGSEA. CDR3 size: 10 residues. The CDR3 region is CSTMTETQYF. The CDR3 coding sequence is TGCAGCACTATGACGGAGACGCAGTATTTT.

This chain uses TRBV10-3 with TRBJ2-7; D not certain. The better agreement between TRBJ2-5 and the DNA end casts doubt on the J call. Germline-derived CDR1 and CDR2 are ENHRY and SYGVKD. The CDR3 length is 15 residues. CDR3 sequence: CAISESVGQGETQYF. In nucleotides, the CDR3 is TGTGCCATCAGTGAGTCGGTCGGCCAAGGGGAGACCCAGTACTTC.

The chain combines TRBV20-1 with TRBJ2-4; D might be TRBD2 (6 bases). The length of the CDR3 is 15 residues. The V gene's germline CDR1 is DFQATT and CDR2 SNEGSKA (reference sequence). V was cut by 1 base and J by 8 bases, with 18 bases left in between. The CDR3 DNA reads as TGCAGTGCTAGAGGGGGTTGGGACTCCCCTTACATTCAGTACTTC. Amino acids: CSARGGWDSPYIQYF.

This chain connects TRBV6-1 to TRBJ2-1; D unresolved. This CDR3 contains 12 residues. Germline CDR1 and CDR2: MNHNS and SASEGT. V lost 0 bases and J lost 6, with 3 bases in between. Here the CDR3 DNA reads TGTGCCAGCAGTGAAGCAGGCAATGAGCAGTTCTTC. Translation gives CASSEAGNEQFF.

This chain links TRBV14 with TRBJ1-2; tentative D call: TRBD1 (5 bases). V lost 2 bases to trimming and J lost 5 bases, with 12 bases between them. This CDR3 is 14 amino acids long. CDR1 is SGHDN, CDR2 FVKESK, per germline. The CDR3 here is CASSQRGRGYGYTF. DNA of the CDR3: TGTGCCAGCAGCCAACGAGGCCGGGGGTATGGCTACACCTTC.

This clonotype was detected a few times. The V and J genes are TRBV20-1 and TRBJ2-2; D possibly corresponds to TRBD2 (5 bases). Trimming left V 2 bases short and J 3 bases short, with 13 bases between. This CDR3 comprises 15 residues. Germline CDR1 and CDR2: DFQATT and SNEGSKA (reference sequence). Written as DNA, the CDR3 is TGCAGTGCTAGAAATCTAGCAGTATACACCGGGGAGCTGTTTTTT. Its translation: CSARNLAVYTGELFF.

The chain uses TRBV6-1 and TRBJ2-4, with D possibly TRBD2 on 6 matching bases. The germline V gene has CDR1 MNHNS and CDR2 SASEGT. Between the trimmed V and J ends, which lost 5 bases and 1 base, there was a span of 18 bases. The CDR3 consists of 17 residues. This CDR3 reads CASSPVAGSSAKNIQYF. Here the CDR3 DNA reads TGTGCCAGCAGTCCCGTGGCGGGGTCGTCGGCCAAAAACATTCAGTACTTC.

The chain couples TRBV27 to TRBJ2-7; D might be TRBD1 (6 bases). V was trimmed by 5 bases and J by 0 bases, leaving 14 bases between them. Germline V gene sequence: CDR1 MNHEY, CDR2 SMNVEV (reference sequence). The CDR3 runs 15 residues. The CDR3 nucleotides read TGTGCCAGCAGTCTGTCGGGACATAACTCCTACGAGCAGTACTTC. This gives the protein CASSLSGHNSYEQYF.

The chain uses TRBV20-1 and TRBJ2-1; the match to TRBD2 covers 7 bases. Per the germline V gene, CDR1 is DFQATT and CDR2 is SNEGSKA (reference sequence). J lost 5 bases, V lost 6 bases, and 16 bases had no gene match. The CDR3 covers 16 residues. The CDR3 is CSAERTGTTKNNEQFF. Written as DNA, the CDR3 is TGCAGTGCAGAACGTACCGGGACTACGAAAAACAATGAGCAGTTCTTC.

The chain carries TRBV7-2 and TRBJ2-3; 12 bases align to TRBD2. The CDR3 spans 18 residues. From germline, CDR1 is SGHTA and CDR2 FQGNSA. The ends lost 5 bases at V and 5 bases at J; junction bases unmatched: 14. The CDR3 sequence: CASSPRKSSGRGIDTQYF. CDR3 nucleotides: TGTGCCAGCAGCCCGCGAAAATCTAGCGGGAGGGGGATAGATACGCAGTATTTT.

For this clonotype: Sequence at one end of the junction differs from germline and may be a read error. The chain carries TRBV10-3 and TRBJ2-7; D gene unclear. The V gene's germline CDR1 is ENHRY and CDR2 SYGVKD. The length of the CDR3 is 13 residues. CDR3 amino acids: CAISESGRHEQYF. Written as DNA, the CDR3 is TGTGCCATCAGCGAGTCGGGCAGGCACGAGCAGTACTTC.

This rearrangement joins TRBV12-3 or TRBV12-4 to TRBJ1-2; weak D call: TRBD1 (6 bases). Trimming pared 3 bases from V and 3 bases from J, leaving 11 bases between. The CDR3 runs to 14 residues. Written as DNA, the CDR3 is TGTGCCAGCAGTTTGGGACACTTTTACTATGGCTACACCTTC. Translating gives CASSLGHFYYGYTF.

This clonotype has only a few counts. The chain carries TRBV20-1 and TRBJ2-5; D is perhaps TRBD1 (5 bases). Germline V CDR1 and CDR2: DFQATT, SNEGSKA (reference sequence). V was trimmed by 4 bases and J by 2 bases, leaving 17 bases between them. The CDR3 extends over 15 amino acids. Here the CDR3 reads CSATPGHTPQETQYF. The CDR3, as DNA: TGCAGTGCTACCCCCGGACATACCCCACAAGAGACCCAGTACTTC.

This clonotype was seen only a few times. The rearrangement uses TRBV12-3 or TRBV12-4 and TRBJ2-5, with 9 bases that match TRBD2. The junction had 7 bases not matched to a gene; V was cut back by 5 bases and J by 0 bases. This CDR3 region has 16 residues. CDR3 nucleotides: TGTGCCAGCAGTCCTTTAGCGGGGGCGTACCAAGAGACCCAGTACTTC. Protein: CASSPLAGAYQETQYF.

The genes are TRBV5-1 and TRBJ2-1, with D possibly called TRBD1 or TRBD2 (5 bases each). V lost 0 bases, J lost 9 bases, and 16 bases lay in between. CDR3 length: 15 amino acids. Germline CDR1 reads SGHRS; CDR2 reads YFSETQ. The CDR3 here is CASSLVRVRGGEQFF. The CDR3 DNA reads TGCGCCAGCAGCTTGGTCAGGGTTCGTGGGGGTGAGCAGTTCTTC.

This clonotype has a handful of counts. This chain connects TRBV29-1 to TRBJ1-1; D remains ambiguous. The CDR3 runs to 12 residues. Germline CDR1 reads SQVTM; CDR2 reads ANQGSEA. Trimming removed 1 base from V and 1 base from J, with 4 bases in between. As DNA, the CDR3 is TGCAGCGTTGAAGGCAGGAACACTGAAGCTTTCTTT. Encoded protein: CSVEGRNTEAFF.

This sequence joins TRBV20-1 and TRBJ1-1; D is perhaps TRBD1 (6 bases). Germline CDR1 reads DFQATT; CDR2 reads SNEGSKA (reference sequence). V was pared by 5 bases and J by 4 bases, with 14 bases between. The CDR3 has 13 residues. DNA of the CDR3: TGCAGTGCTGAATTAGGGGGTATCACTGAAGCTTTCTTT. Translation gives CSAELGGITEAFF.

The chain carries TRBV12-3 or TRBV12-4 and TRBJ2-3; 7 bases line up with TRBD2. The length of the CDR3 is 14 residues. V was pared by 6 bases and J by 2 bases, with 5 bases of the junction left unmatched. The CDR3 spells CASSWERDTDTQYF. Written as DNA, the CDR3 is TGTGCCAGCAGCTGGGAGCGGGACACAGATACGCAGTATTTT.

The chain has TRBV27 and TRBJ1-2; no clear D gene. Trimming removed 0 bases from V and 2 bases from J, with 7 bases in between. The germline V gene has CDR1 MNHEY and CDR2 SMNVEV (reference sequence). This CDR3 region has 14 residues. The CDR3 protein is CASSLSPSNYGYTF. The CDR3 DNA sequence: TGTGCCAGCAGTTTATCGCCCTCCAACTATGGCTACACCTTC.

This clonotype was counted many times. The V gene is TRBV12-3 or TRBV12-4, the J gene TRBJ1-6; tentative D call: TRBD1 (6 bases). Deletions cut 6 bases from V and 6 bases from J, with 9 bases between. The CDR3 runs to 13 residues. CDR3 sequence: CASSDRRNSPLHF. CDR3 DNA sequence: TGTGCCAGCAGCGACAGGCGTAATTCACCCCTCCACTTT.